The table lists the clone carrying this T cell receptor (beta chain) with a count of one. Profiling relied on immunoSEQ multiplex PCR, and the TCRdb table lists in-frame clones only, not all of them. The repertoire has over 100,000 clones, roughly nine tenths of them found once; the top ten carry under 2%. This sample was taken from a study of T cell responses to AZD1222 COVID-19 vaccine. This specimen consisted of peripheral blood, obtained on day 0 of AZD1222 vaccination. This clonotype was sampled from an adult in good health.

CDR3 residues: CASSRAGKAYEQYF. CDR3 nucleotides: TGTGCCAGCAGCAGAGCGGGTAAAGCCTACGAGCAGTACTTC. The V call is TRBV6-5, the J call TRBJ2-7; D is perhaps TRBD2 (6 bases). The CDR3 extends over 14 amino acids. Germline CDR1 and CDR2: MNHEY and SVGAGI. Trimming removed 6 bases at V and 2 bases at J, with 14 bases between.